Listed here is a single T cell receptor (beta chain). This entry is derived from a study of cytomegalovirus exposure and HLA in healthy donors. Amplification used 60 Vbeta primers and 13 Jbeta primers. TCRdb's table, derived via immunoSEQ multiplex PCR, lists solely in-frame clones and lacks some. The table has approximately 87,000 clones, about 83% seen once. The germline gives CDR1 SNHLY, CDR2 FYNNEI. There are 14 residues in the CDR3. Losses at the gene ends were 8 bases for V and 6 bases for J; bases not matched to a gene: 10. The chain is built from TRBV2 and TRBJ1-5; 7 positions agree with TRBD1. The source is a woman in her late teens or twenties in good health and CMV-seropositive. Source material: PBMCs. In DNA, the CDR3 is TGTGCCAGCGGGAGACAGGGCCGGGGTCAGCCCCAGCATTTT. This gives the protein CASGRQGRGQPQHF.